The TCR beta chain under discussion was sequenced for a study of shared clonotypes between healthy human individuals. The germline gives CDR1 SGHAT, CDR2 FQNNGV. The CDR3 length is 13 residues. V was pared by 6 bases and J by 1 base, with 10 bases between. Points from the study as a whole: Naive CD4 clonotypes overlapped across a few donors at 4.5% to 5.5%.

It was CD45RO-negative cells, positively selected for CCR7, that made up naive CD8 cells, with terminally differentiated effector memory CD45RA+ cells excluded. Of note for this clone: Its antigen is not known.

TCRdb's copy holds only in-frame clones and misses some; the assay was immunoSEQ multiplex PCR. The sample carries about 2.2 million clones, over 85% recorded once. The TCR sequence derives from a man aged 18-30 years in good health. Some clones in this sample may be carry-over from other donors' samples. This chain connects TRBV11-2 to TRBJ2-7, with a tentative D call TRBD1 (5 bases). The specimen was naive CD8+ T cells from PBMCs. CDR3 DNA sequence: TGTGCCAGCAGGTGGGGCAGATCCTACGAGCAGTACTTC. Protein sequence: CASRWGRSYEQYF.